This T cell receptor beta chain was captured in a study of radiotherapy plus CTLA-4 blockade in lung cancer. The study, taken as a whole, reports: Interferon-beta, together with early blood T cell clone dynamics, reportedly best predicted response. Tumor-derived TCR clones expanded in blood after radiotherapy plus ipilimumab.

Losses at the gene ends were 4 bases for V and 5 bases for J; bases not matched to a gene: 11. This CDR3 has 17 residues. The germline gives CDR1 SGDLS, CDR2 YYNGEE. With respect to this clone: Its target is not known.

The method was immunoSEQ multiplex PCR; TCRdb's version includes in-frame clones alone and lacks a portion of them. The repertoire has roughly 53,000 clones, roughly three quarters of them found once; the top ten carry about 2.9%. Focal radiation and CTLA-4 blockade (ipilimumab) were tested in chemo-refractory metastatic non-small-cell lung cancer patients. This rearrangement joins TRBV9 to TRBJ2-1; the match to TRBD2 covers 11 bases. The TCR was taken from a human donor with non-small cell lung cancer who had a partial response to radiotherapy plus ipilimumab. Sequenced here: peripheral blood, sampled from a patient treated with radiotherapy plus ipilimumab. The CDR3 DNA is TGTGCCAGCAGCCCACTAACGGGGACTAGCGGTGACAATGAGCAGTTCTTC. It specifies CASSPLTGTSGDNEQFF.